This T cell receptor (beta chain) was sequenced for a study of regulatory T cells in long-lasting Graves disease. General study results and limits: The work looked only at peripheral blood and did not look at thyroid tissue. Reduced TCR diversity was observed in persistent Graves' patients versus newly diagnosed patients. There were preferences for TRBV28, TRBJ1-2 and TRBJ2-5 in persistent disease.

Specified time point: persistent/refractory GD, antithyroid drugs over 5 years with positive TRAb. RNA extracted from PBMCs served as the sequencing template. Arm-PCR of CDR3 regions and iRepertoire HTBI primers were used to build TCR beta libraries. Each CDR3 protein is one row after TCRdb ran MiXCR on the multiplex PCR reads. The table lists almost 350,000 distinct CDR3 sequences, roughly a fifth of them singletons, with 29% in the top ten. This clonotype was seen only a few times. What it binds is not known. The germline gives CDR1 SGHAT, CDR2 FQNNGV. This CDR3 has 16 amino acids. V gave up 5 bases and J gave up 3 bases; unmatched junction bases: 6.

The chain carries TRBV11-2 and TRBJ1-6, with TRBD1 matching 8 bases. The sequence was collected from a female donor with Graves disease. Material: peripheral blood mononuclear cells (PBMCs), obtained when the disease was refractory, from a patient treated with antithyroid drugs. The CDR3 bases are TGTGCCAGCAGCCTTTCAGGGGGCCTCTATAATTCACCCCTCCACTTT. Its translation: CASSLSGGLYNSPLHF.